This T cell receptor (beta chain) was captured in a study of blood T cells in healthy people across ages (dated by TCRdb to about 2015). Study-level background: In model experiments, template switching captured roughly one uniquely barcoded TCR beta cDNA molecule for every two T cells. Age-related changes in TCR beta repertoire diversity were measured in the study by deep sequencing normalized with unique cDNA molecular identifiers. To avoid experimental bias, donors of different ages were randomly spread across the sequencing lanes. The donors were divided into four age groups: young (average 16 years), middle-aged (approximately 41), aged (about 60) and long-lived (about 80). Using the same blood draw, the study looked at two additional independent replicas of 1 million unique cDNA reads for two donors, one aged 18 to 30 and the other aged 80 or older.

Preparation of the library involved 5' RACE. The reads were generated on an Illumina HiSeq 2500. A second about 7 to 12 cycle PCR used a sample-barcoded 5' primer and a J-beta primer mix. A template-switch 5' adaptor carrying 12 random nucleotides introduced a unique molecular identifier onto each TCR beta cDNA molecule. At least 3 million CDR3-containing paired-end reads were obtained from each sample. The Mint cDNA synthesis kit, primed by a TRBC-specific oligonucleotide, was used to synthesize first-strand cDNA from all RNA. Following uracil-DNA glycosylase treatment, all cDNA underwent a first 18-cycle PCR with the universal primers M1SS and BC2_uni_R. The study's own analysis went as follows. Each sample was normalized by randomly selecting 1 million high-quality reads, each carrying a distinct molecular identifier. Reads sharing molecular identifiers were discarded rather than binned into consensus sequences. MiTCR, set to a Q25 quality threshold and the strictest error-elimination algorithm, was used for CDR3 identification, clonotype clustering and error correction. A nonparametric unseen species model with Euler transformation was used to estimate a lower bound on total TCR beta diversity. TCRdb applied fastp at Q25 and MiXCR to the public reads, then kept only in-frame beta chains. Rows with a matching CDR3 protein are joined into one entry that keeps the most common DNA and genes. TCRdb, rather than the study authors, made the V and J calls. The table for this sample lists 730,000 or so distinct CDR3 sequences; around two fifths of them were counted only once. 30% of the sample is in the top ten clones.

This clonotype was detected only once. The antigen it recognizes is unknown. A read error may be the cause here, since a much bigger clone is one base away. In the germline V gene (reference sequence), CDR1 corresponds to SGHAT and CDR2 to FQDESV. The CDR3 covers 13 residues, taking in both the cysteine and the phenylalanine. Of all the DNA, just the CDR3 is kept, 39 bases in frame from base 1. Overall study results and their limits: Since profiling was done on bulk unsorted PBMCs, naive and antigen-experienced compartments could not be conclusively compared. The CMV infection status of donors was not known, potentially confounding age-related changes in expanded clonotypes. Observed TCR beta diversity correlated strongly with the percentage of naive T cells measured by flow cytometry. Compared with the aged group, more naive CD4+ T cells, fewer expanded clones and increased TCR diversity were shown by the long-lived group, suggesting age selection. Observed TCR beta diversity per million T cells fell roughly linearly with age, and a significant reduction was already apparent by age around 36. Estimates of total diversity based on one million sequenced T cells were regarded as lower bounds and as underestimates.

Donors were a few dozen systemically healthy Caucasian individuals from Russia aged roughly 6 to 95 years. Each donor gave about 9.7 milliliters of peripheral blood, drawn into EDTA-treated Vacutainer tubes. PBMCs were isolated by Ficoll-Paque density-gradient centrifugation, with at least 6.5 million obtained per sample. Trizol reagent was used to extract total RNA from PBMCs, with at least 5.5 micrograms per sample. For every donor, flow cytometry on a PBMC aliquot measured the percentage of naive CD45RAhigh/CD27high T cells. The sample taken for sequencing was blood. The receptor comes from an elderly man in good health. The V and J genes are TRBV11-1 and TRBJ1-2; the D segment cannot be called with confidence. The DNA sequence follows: TGTGTCAGCAGCCCTGGACTCGATCATGGCTACACCTTC. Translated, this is CVSSPGLDHGYTF.